Included here is one T cell receptor beta chain sequence, with context. This CDR3 has 21 amino acids. V trimming: 5 bases; J trimming: 2 bases; junction bases outside the gene matches: 19. Germline CDR1 is MDHEN and CDR2 is SYDVKM. Method: immunoSEQ multiplex PCR; TCRdb's copy keeps in-frame clones and lacks some. Of around 310,000 clones listed, roughly 86% are singletons. These data come from a study of blood T cell repertoires in COVID-19. The chain links TRBV28 to TRBJ1-5; TRBD1 aligns across 12 bases. The receptor's source is a woman aged 25 to 39 who had recovered from COVID-19. Sequencing was carried out using PBMCs or T cells enriched from blood (not recorded which). In DNA, the CDR3 is TGTGCCAGCAGTGGGGCTCCGACCGGGACAGGGGGCGATTGGCGCAATCAGCCCCAGCATTTT. This translates into CASSGAPTGTGGDWRNQPQHF.